Presented here are 30 T cell receptor beta chains from one specimen sequenced in a study of cytomegalovirus exposure and HLA in healthy donors. This PCR relied on a set of 60 Vbeta primers and 13 Jbeta primers. TCRdb keeps only in-frame clones here, not all; method: immunoSEQ multiplex PCR. The sample has around 150,000 clones; 76% are singletons. Sequences were obtained from PBMCs. Every receptor here comes from a female donor in good health and CMV-seropositive.

CDR3 sequence: CASSLGGPYNEQFF. CDR3 DNA sequence: TGCGCCAGCAGCTTGGGGGGGCCCTACAATGAGCAGTTCTTC. The chain joins TRBV5-1 to TRBJ2-1, with a possible D match to TRBD1 (6 bases). The CDR3 totals 14 residues. Trimming stripped 0 bases from V and 2 bases from J, with 6 bases between. The germline V gene has CDR1 SGHRS and CDR2 YFSETQ.

The J gene is TRBJ2-1, the V gene TRBV7-9; 13 positions match TRBD2. The CDR3 extends over 15 amino acids. The germline V gene encodes CDR1 SEHNR and CDR2 FQNEAQ (reference sequence). Trimming took 4 bases from V and 6 from J; bases not matched to a gene: 3. CDR3 DNA: TGTGCCAGCAGCTGGACTAGCGGGGGCTTCAATGAGCAGTTCTTC. Encoded protein: CASSWTSGGFNEQFF.

The V and J genes are TRBV5-6 and TRBJ1-1; tentatively, D is TRBD1 (5 bases). Germline V gene lookup returns CDR1 SGHDT and CDR2 YYEEEE. Deletions cut 4 bases from V and 6 bases from J, with 16 bases between. This CDR3 is 14 amino acids long. DNA of the CDR3: TGTGCCAGCAGCGTCAGGGCCGGAGTCGCTGAAGCTTTCTTT. This codes for CASSVRAGVAEAFF.

This clone was seen a single time. The V gene is TRBV27, the J gene TRBJ2-3; 9 bases match TRBD1. V shed 7 bases, J shed 1 base, and the junction held 12 bases outside the gene matches. The germline CDR1 and CDR2 sequences are MNHEY and SMNVEV (reference sequence). The CDR3 covers 17 residues. The CDR3 loop is CASTPRGWTGGTDTQYF. The CDR3 nucleotides read TGTGCCAGCACCCCCCGCGGCTGGACAGGGGGCACAGATACGCAGTATTTT.

The chain joins TRBV9 to TRBJ1-1, with TRBD1 as a possible D gene (5 bases). With 5 bases removed from V and 1 base from J, the gap between germline ends came to 24 bases. The CDR3 has 18 residues. Germline V gene sequence: CDR1 SGDLS, CDR2 YYNGEE. Written as DNA, the CDR3 is TGTGCCAGCAGTCCTAGGGGTGGGCCGCTCGGGCCGAACACTGAAGCTTTCTTT. Encoded protein: CASSPRGGPLGPNTEAFF.

The chain is built from TRBV5-1 and TRBJ2-7, with TRBD2 as a possible D gene (6 bases). Trimming removed 4 bases from V and 3 bases from J, with 29 bases in between. The V gene's germline CDR1 is SGHRS and CDR2 YFSETQ. CDR3 length equals 19 residues. The CDR3 DNA sequence: TGCGCCAGCAGCCGGGCCCGGGACTCCCAAATTGGCAACATCTACGAGCAGTACTTC. This translates into CASSRARDSQIGNIYEQYF. The full variable domain, rest sourced from reference TRBV5-1 and TRBJ2-7, is KAGVTQTPRYLIKTRGQQVTLSCSPISGHRSVSWYQQTPGQGLQFLFEYFSETQRNKGNFPGRFSGRQFSNSRSEMNVSTLELGDSALYLCASSRARDSQIGNIYEQYFGPGTRLTVT.

This chain joins TRBV4-1 and TRBJ2-5; 10 bases agree with TRBD2. In germline, CDR1 is MGHRA, CDR2 YSYEKL. Trimming removed 0 bases from V and 4 bases from J; junction bases left unmatched: 8. CDR3 length: 17 residues. The CDR3 region has the DNA TGCGCCAGCAGCCAAGATTCGGCTAGCGGGAGAGGAGAGACCCAGTACTTC. This translates into CASSQDSASGRGETQYF.

The chain is built from TRBV21-1 and TRBJ2-1; the D call of TRBD2 is as the table states it, not checked on the DNA. TRBV21-1 is labeled a pseudogene. The CDR3 extends over 16 amino acids. DNA for the CDR3: TGTGCCAGCAGCAAACTGGAGGGCGGCGTCTTCGGTGAGCAGTTCTTC. Its protein product is CASSKLEGGVFGEQFF.

This rearrangement joins TRBV6-1 to TRBJ1-5; 9 bases align to TRBD1. After removal of 5 bases from V and 9 bases from J, the junction contained 5 bases not matched to a gene. This CDR3 is built from 13 residues. Germline values: CDR1 MNHNS, CDR2 SASEGT. CDR3 DNA: TGTGCCAGCAGTAGGACAGGGGTTTTGCCCCAGCATTTT. This gives the protein CASSRTGVLPQHF.

The V and J genes are TRBV28 and TRBJ2-7; 10 nucleotides align to TRBD2. V was clipped by 7 bases and J by 7 bases; unmatched bases: 16. Looked up from germline, CDR1 is MDHEN and CDR2 is SYDVKM. This CDR3 contains 16 residues. CDR3 bases: TGTGCCAGCACCCCCCTCGGCAGCGGGGGGGTGAGGGAGCAGTACTTC. Translated: CASTPLGSGGVREQYF.

This chain connects TRBV4-1 to TRBJ2-7, with 8 bases lining up with TRBD1. There are 16 residues in the CDR3. CDR1 and CDR2 from the germline V gene are MGHRA and YSYEKL. The V gene end was trimmed by 2 bases and the J gene end by 3 bases; junction bases not matched to a gene: 9. The CDR3 DNA reads TGCGCCAGCAGCCAAATAGCCAGGACAGGGATCTACGAGCAGTACTTC. Its protein product is CASSQIARTGIYEQYF.

The CDR3: CASSQVGKGNEQFF. The DNA for the CDR3 is TGTGCCAGCAGCCAAGTCGGGAAGGGAAATGAGCAGTTCTTC. The gene calls are TRBV14 and TRBJ2-1, with D tentatively TRBD2 (5 bases). V was cut by 1 base and J by 7 bases, with 11 bases left in between. The CDR3 is 14 residues long. Germline assignment: CDR1 SGHDN and CDR2 FVKESK.

The chain is built from TRBV28 and TRBJ1-1; TRBD1 is a possible D gene (5 bases). The CDR3 extends over 15 amino acids. Germline V gene lookup returns CDR1 MDHEN and CDR2 SYDVKM. V lost 7 bases and J 7 bases, leaving 22 bases between the germline ends. CDR3 sequence (DNA): TGTGCCAGCATTCAGCGGGGTGGTGGGACGAATGAAGCTTTCTTT. This translates into CASIQRGGGTNEAFF.

The CDR3, as DNA: TGTGCCAGCGGGAGACAGGCGGGCTACACCTTC. Protein product: CASGRQAGYTF. This sequence joins TRBV28 and TRBJ1-2; a possible D gene is TRBD1 (6 bases). Germline assignment: CDR1 MDHEN and CDR2 SYDVKM. V lost 8 bases to trimming and J lost 8 bases, with 12 bases between them. The CDR3 is made up of 11 amino acids.

The gene calls are TRBV25-1 and TRBJ2-1, with a possible D match to TRBD2 (6 bases). Germline-derived CDR1 and CDR2 are MGHDK and SYGVNS. The CDR3 runs 14 residues. Between the trimmed V and J ends, which lost 8 bases and 0 bases, there was a span of 11 bases. The CDR3, as DNA: TGTGCCAGCCAAAACGGGGGCTCCTACAATGAGCAGTTCTTC. Its protein is CASQNGGSYNEQFF.

The chain couples TRBV7-6 to TRBJ1-2; D is unclear. V shed 5 bases and J shed 9 bases, with 19 bases lying between them. This CDR3 contains 14 residues. CDR1 is SGHVS, CDR2 FNYEAQ, per germline. As DNA, the CDR3 is TGTGCCAGCAGCGCATTGGAGGGATTTTCAAGCTACACCTTC. Translating gives CASSALEGFSSYTF.

The chain joins TRBV11-2 to TRBJ2-5; 9 positions agree with TRBD1. Germline CDR1 and CDR2: SGHAT and FQNNGV. The CDR3 runs to 14 residues. After removal of 6 bases from V and 4 bases from J, the junction contained 6 bases not matched to a gene. CDR3 amino acids: CASSYRGLGETQYF. The CDR3 DNA sequence: TGTGCCAGCAGTTACAGGGGGCTTGGAGAGACCCAGTACTTC. Filled out from reference TRBV11-2 and TRBJ2-5, the complete variable domain reads EAGVAQSPRYKIIEKRQSVAFWCNPISGHATLYWYQQILGQGPKLLIQFQNNGVVDDSQLPKDRFSAERLKGVDSTLKIQPAKLEDSAVYLCASSYRGLGETQYFGPGTRLLVL.

The V gene is TRBV28, the J gene TRBJ1-2, with no clear D. CDR3 length: 15 residues. The V end was cut by 3 bases, the J end by 2 bases, with 13 bases between. Germline loops: CDR1 MDHEN, CDR2 SYDVKM. CDR3 nucleotide sequence: TGTGCCAGCAGTTTGGGAGGACGGGGAAACTATGGCTACACCTTC. Translation: CASSLGGRGNYGYTF.

This clone has more than one count but fewer than ten. V and J are TRBV29-1 and TRBJ1-2; D may be TRBD1 (6 bases). In germline, CDR1 is SQVTM, CDR2 ANQGSEA. Trimming took off 6 bases at V and 5 bases at J, with 10 bases between the two ends. This CDR3 has 11 amino acids. The CDR3 nucleotides are TGCAGCGTAACAGGGAATTATGGCTACACCTTC. It specifies CSVTGNYGYTF.

The chain couples TRBV5-4 to TRBJ2-1, with TRBD2 identical over 10 bases. Germline-derived CDR1 and CDR2 are SGHNT and YYREEE (reference sequence). CDR3 length equals 15 residues. V dropped 5 bases and J dropped 5; count of bases not matched to a gene: 7. This chain's CDR3 is CASRSTSGVNNEQFF. CDR3 nucleotides: TGTGCCAGCAGATCCACTAGCGGGGTAAACAATGAGCAGTTCTTC.

The rearrangement uses TRBV9 and TRBJ1-6; tentatively, D is TRBD1 (6 bases). CDR3 length: 14 residues. Trimming stripped 2 bases from V and 7 bases from J, with 10 bases between. The germline CDR1 and CDR2 sequences are SGDLS and YYNGEE. This chain's CDR3 is CASSVGTLNSPLHF. In DNA, the CDR3 is TGTGCCAGCAGCGTCGGGACACTAAATTCACCCCTCCACTTT. Drawing the rest from reference TRBV9 and TRBJ1-6, the complete variable domain is DSGVTQTPKHLITATGQRVTLRCSPRSGDLSVYWYQQSLDQGLQFLIQYYNGEERAKGNILERFSAQQFPDLHSELNLSSLELGDSALYFCASSVGTLNSPLHFGNGTRLTVT.

The table lists this clone with a count of one. The chain combines TRBV5-6 with TRBJ2-1; TRBD1 might be the D (6 bases). Germline CDR1 SGHDT, CDR2 YYEEEE. The CDR3 spans 16 residues. V lost 1 base and J lost 3, with 14 bases in between. The CDR3 sequence is CASSLKQGSLYNEQFF. The CDR3 DNA reads TGTGCCAGCAGCTTGAAACAGGGCTCTCTCTACAATGAGCAGTTCTTC. The entire variable domain, with the rest obtained from reference TRBV5-6 and TRBJ2-1, is as follows: DAGVTQSPTHLIKTRGQQVTLRCSPKSGHDTVSWYQQALGQGPQFIFQYYEEEERQRGNFPDRFSGHQFPNYSSELNVNALLLGDSALYLCASSLKQGSLYNEQFFGPGTRLTVL.

In its sample, this clone was seen once. This sequence joins TRBV28 and TRBJ1-5, with 8 positions matching TRBD1. J was trimmed by 15 bases and V by 3 bases; bases with no gene match: 4. Germline V lookup: CDR1 MDHEN, CDR2 SYDVKM. There are 11 residues in the CDR3. The chain's CDR3 is CASSLAGGWHF. In nucleotides, the CDR3 is TGTGCCAGCAGTTTGGCAGGGGGCTGGCATTTT.

The V call is TRBV7-2, the J call TRBJ1-1; D may be TRBD1 (5 bases). The CDR3 contains 14 residues. CDR1 and CDR2 from the germline V gene are SGHTA and FQGNSA. V dropped 1 base and J dropped 5 bases, with 11 bases sitting between them. CDR3 region: CASSLVWGGTEAFF. The CDR3 DNA reads TGTGCCAGCAGCTTAGTATGGGGGGGGACTGAAGCTTTCTTT.

The genes are TRBV5-4 and TRBJ1-1; 7 positions match TRBD1. Unmatched junction bases numbered 3, after V lost 4 bases and J lost 6 bases. CDR3 size: 12 residues. CDR1 and CDR2 (germline): SGHNT, YYREEE (reference sequence). This CDR3 reads CASSPGGAEAFF. Here the CDR3 DNA reads TGTGCCAGCAGCCCAGGGGGAGCTGAAGCTTTCTTT.

The chain links TRBV29-1 to TRBJ2-7; possible D gene TRBD2, 5 bases. With 5 bases removed from V and 5 bases from J, the gap between germline ends came to 19 bases. Germline V CDR1 and CDR2: SQVTM, ANQGSEA. This CDR3 has 14 amino acids. The DNA of the CDR3 is TGCAGCGTTCAGTCTTTTGTGAAGGGAGACGAGCAGTACTTC. Protein sequence: CSVQSFVKGDEQYF.

The CDR3 reads CASSKEASGNTDTQYF. The DNA of the CDR3 is TGCGCCAGCAGCAAGGAGGCTAGCGGGAATACAGATACGCAGTATTTT. The chain recombines TRBV5-1 with TRBJ2-3; 9 bases fit TRBD2. The CDR3 is 16 residues long. Germline CDR1 reads SGHRS; CDR2 reads YFSETQ. Trimming removed 4 bases from V and 3 bases from J; junction bases left unmatched: 9.

The V call is TRBV12-5, the J call TRBJ1-1; a possible D gene is TRBD1 (5 bases). CDR1 and CDR2 from the germline V gene are LGHNT and FRNRAP. This CDR3 is built from 17 residues. V gave up 0 bases and J gave up 2 bases, with 16 bases separating them. CDR3 residues: CASGLVLTGGANTEAFF. The CDR3 DNA reads as TGTGCTAGTGGTTTGGTACTAACGGGAGGGGCAAACACTGAAGCTTTCTTT.

Notes on this clone: This CDR3 is also generated by other DNA sequences in the sample. The chain uses TRBV9 and TRBJ2-7; D is possibly TRBD1 (5 bases). Germline CDR1 is SGDLS and CDR2 is YYNGEE. V was pared by 0 bases and J by 2 bases, with 9 bases between. The CDR3 consists of 14 residues. The CDR3 protein is CASSVGSGPYEQYF. In nucleotides, the CDR3 is TGTGCCAGCAGCGTAGGATCAGGGCCCTACGAGCAGTACTTC.

The chain carries TRBV19 and TRBJ1-4; D is unclear. The V end lost 7 bases, the J end lost 0 bases, and 15 bases lay between the germline ends. The CDR3 is 16 amino acids. Germline values: CDR1 LNHDA, CDR2 SQIVND (reference sequence). The CDR3 DNA sequence: TGTGCCAGTACTCCCTTCGGTGATCCAACTAATGAAAAACTGTTTTTT. As protein: CASTPFGDPTNEKLFF.